This TCR beta chain comes out of a study of blood T cell repertoires in COVID-19. Whole-study context: Samples came from the United States, Italy and Spain, spanning acute and convalescent COVID-19. T cells, B-cell-depleted T cells, or PBMCs provided the cDNA or gDNA that served as material.

Per the original methods: Cell counts per sample came from amplifying reference gene primers. Measured with immunoSEQ multiplex PCR; TCRdb has only the in-frame clones, and not every one. V, J and clone size are taken as reported in that table, and D and trimming were inferred from the DNA itself. In the table there are under 150,000 clones, 75% to 80% of which are singletons. This clone was picked up a small number of times. Trimming removed 3 bases at V and 4 bases at J, with 15 bases between. The CDR3 is made up of 15 amino acids. CDR1 MDHEN and CDR2 SYDVKM come from the germline V gene. The study assigned cohorts using participant-reported clinical history.

The TCR sequence derives from a woman between 45 and 60 years old who had recovered from COVID-19. The V and J genes are TRBV28 and TRBJ2-5; maybe TRBD1 (6 bases). Sequenced input: PBMCs or T cells enriched from blood (not recorded which). The CDR3 DNA is TGTGCCAGCAGTTTTGGTACGACAGGTGGAGAGACCCAGTACTTC. Translated, it gives CASSFGTTGGETQYF.